The clone carrying this T cell receptor (beta chain) was recorded at least ten times. Antigen: not known. This CDR3 comprises 13 residues. Germline V CDR1 and CDR2: SGDLS, YYNGEE. V was shortened by 1 base and J by 6 bases, with 8 bases between the two germline ends. Genomic DNA was the source, and TCR beta CDR3 was amplified from it by two-round multiplex PCR. The first round of PCR was done with primers that matched each TRBV and TRBJ gene. TCRdb independently ran MiXCR on the multiplex PCR reads; one entry per CDR3 protein. The data hold 20,000 to 30,000 distinct CDR3 sequences, with around 32% observed a single time. The sample comes from a study of prognosis after radiotherapy for stage I lung cancer. Regarding the study as a whole: Reportedly, patients with and without metastases differed in TRBV and TRBJ gene usage.

The TCR sequence derives from a donor of 50 years or more with non-small cell lung cancer. This chain uses TRBV9 with TRBJ1-5; no definite D call. Sample: PBMCs, taken before or after stereotactic body radiation therapy (not recorded which). DNA for the CDR3: TGTGCCAGCAGCGTATCTCCCGGTCAGCCCCAGCATTTT. It translates to CASSVSPGQPQHF.